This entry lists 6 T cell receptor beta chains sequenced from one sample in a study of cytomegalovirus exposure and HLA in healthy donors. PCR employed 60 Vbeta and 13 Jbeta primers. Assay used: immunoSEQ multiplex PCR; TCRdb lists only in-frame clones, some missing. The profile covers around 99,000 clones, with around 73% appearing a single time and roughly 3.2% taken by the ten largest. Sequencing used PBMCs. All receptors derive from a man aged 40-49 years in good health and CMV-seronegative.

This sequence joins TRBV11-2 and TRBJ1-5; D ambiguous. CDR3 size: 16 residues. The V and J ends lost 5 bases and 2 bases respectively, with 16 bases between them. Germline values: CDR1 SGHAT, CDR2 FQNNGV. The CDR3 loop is CASSPKGGFGNQPQHF. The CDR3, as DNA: TGTGCCAGCAGCCCAAAGGGCGGGTTTGGCAATCAGCCCCAGCATTTT. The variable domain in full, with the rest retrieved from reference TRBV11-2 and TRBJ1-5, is EAGVAQSPRYKIIEKRQSVAFWCNPISGHATLYWYQQILGQGPKLLIQFQNNGVVDDSQLPKDRFSAERLKGVDSTLKIQPAKLEDSAVYLCASSPKGGFGNQPQHFGDGTRLSIL.

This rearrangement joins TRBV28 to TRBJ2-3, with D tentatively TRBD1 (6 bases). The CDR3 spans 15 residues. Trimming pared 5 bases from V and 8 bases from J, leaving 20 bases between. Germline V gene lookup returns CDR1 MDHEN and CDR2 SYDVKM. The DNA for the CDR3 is TGTGCCAGCAGTACAGGGTTTCTCACTAATCGTACGCAGTATTTT. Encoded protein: CASSTGFLTNRTQYF.

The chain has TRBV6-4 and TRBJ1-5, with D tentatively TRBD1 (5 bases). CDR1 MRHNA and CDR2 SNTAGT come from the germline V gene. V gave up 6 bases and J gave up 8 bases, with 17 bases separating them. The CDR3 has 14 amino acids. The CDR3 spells CASRTGNRWKPQHF. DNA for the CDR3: TGTGCCAGCAGGACCGGAAACAGGTGGAAGCCCCAGCATTTT.

The CDR3 is CAISRTGENYGYTF. The CDR3 nucleotides are TGTGCCATCAGCCGGACAGGGGAGAACTATGGCTACACCTTC. The genes are TRBV10-3 and TRBJ1-2, with 9 bases lining up with TRBD1. V shed 6 bases, J shed 2 bases, and the junction held 4 bases outside the gene matches. Germline CDR1 and CDR2: ENHRY and SYGVKD. This CDR3 spans 14 amino acids.

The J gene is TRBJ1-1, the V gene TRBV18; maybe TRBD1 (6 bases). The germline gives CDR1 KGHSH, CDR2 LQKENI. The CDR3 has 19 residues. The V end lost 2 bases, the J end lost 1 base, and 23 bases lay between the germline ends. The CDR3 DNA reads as TGTGCCAGCTCACCATGGGCGGGGGCCCCGGCAGGGAAGAACACTGAAGCTTTCTTT. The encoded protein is CASSPWAGAPAGKNTEAFF.

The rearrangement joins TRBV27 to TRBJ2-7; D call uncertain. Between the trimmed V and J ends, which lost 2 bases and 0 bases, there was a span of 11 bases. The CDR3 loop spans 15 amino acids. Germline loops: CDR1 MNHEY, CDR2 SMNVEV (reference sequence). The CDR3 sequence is CASSLVGWSSYEQYF. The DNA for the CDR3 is TGTGCCAGCAGTTTAGTCGGGTGGAGCTCCTACGAGCAGTACTTC.